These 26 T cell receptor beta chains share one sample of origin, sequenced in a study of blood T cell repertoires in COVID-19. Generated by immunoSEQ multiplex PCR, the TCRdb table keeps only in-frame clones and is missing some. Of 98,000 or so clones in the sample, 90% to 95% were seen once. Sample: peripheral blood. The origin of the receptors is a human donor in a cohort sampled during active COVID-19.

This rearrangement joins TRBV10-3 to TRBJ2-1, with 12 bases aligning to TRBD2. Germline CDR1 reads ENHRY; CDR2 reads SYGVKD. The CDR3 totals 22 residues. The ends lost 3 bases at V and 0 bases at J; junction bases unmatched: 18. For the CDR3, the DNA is TGTGCCATCAGTGACGTTGCTAGCGGGAGGGCCGAAGCGTCGAGCTCCTACAATGAGCAGTTCTTC. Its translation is CAISDVASGRAEASSSYNEQFF.

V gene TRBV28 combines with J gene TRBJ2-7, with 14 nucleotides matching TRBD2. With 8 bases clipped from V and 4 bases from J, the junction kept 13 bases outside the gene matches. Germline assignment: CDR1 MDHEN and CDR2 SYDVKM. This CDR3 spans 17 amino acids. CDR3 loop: CASPPGLAGDGRYEQYF. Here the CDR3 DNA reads TGTGCCAGCCCCCCGGGACTAGCGGGAGACGGCCGGTACGAGCAGTACTTC.

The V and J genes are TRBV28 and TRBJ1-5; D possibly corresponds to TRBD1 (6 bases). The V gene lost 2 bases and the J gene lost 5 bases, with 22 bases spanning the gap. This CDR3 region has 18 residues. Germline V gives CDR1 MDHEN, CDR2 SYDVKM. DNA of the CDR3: TGTGCCAGCAGTTTAGGAAGAGGGGGTAGGGGAAATGATCAGCCCCAGCATTTT. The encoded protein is CASSLGRGGRGNDQPQHF.

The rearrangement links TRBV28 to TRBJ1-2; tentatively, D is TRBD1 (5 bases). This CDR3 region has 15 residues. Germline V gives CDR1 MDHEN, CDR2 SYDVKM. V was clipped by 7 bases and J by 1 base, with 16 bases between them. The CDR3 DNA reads TGTGCCAGCACCCCAGCGGGGGGTTTTAACTATGGCTACACCTTC. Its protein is CASTPAGGFNYGYTF.

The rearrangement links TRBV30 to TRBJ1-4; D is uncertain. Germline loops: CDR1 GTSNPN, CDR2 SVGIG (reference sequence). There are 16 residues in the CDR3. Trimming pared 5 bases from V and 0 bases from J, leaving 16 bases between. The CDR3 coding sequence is TGTGCCTGGGCGGGAGTCACCTCTGCAACTAATGAAAAACTGTTTTTT. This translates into CAWAGVTSATNEKLFF. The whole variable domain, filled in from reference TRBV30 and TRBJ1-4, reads SQTIHQWPATLVQPVGSPLSLECTVEGTSNPNLYWYRQAAGRGLQLLFYSVGIGQISSEVPQNLSASRPQDRQFILSSKKLLLSDSGFYLCAWAGVTSATNEKLFFGSGTQLSVL.

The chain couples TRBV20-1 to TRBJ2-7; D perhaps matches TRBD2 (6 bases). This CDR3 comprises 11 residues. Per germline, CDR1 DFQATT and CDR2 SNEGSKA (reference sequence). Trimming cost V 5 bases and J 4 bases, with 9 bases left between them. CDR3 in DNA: TGCAGTGCTGGCGGACTATACGAGCAGTACTTC. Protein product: CSAGGLYEQYF.

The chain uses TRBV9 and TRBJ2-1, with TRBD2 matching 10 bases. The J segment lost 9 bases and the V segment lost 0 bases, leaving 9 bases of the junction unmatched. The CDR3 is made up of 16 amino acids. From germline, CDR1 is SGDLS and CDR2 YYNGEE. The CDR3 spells CASSVGIQRGGLEQFF. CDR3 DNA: TGTGCCAGCAGCGTAGGAATTCAGCGGGGGGGCCTTGAGCAGTTCTTC.

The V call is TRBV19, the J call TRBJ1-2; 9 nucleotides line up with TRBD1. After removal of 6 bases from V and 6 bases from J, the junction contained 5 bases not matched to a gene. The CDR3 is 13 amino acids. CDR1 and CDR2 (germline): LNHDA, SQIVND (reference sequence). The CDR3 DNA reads TGTGCCAGTAGCAACAGGGGGCGTAATGGCTACACCTTC. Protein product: CASSNRGRNGYTF.

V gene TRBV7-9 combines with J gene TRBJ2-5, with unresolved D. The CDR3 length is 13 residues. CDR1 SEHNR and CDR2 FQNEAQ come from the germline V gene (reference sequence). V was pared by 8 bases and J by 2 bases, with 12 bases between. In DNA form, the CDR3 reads TGTGCCAGCCGCGACAAGCAACAAGAGACCCAGTACTTC. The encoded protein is CASRDKQQETQYF.

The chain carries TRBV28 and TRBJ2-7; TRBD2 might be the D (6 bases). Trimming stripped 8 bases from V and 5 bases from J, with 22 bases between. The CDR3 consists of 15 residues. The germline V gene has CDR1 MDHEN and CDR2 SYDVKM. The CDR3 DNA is TGTGCCAGCTCATATTTTAATCCGGGAGTAAACGAGCAGTACTTC. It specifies CASSYFNPGVNEQYF.

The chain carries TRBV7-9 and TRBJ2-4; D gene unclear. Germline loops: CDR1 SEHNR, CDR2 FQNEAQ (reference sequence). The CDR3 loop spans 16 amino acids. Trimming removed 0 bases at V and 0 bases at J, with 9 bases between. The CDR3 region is CASSLARSVAKNIQYF. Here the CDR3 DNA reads TGTGCCAGCAGCTTAGCCCGGAGCGTAGCCAAAAACATTCAGTACTTC.

The CDR3 is CASSTRPSKETQYF. The CDR3 coding sequence is TGTGCCAGCTCAACCAGACCTAGCAAAGAGACCCAGTACTTC. The chain recombines TRBV18 with TRBJ2-5; tentatively, D is TRBD2 (5 bases). Germline V lookup: CDR1 KGHSH, CDR2 LQKENI. V was cut by 5 bases and J by 3 bases, with 13 bases left in between. The CDR3 consists of 14 residues.

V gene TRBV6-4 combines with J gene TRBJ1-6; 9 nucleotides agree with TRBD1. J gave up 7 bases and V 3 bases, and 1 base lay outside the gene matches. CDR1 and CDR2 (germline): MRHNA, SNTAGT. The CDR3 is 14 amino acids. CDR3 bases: TGTGCCAGCAGTGAAACAGGGGGCAATTCACCCCTCCACTTT. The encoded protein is CASSETGGNSPLHF.

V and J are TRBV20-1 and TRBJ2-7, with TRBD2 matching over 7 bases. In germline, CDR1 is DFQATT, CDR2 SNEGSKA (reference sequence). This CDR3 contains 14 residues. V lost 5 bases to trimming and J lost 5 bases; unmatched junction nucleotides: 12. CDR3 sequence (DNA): TGCAGTGCTGGTGGGGGGGAGGACTTGAACGAGCAGTACTTC. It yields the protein CSAGGGEDLNEQYF.

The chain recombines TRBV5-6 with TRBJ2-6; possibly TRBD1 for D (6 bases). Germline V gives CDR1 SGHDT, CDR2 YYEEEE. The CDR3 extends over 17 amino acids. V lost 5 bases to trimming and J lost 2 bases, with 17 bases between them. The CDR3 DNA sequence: TGTGCCAGCAGGGAACAGGGAACGTGGGCTGGGGCCAACGTCCTGACTTTC. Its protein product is CASREQGTWAGANVLTF.

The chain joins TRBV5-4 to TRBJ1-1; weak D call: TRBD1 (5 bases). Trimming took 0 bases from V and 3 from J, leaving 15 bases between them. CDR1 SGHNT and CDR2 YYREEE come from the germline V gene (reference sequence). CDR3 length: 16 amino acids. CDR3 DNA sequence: TGTGCCAGCAGCTTGGCCCAGGGATGGACCGACACTGAAGCTTTCTTT. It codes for CASSLAQGWTDTEAFF. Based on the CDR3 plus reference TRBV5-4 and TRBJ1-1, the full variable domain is ETGVTQSPTHLIKTRGQQVTLRCSSQSGHNTVSWYQQALGQGPQFIFQYYREEENGRGNFPPRFSGLQFPNYSSELNVNALELDDSALYLCASSLAQGWTDTEAFFGQGTRLTVV.

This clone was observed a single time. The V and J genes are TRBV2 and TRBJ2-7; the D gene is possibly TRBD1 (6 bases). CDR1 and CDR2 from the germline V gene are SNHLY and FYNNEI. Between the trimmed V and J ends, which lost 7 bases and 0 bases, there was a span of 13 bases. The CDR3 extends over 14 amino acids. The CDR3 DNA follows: TGTGCCAGCAAGGGGGATATGGGCTCCTACGAGCAGTACTTC. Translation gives CASKGDMGSYEQYF.

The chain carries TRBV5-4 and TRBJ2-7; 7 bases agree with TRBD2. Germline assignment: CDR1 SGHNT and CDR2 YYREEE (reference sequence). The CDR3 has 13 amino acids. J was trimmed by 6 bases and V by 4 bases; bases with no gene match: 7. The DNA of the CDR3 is TGTGCCAGCAGCCGACTAGCCCTGGGCGAGCAGTACTTC. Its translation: CASSRLALGEQYF.

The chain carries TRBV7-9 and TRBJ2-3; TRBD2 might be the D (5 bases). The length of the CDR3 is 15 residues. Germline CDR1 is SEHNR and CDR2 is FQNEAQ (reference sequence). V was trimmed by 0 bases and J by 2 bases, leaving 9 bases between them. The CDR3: CASSLASAVTDTQYF. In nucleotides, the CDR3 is TGTGCCAGCAGCTTAGCTAGCGCCGTCACAGATACGCAGTATTTT.

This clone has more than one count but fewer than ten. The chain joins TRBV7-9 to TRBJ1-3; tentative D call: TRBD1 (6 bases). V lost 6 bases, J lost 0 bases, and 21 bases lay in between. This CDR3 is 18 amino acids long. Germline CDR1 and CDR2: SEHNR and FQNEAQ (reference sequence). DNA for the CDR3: TGTGCCAGCAGTTCCTTCCCGACAGGAAGAGCCTCTGGAAACACCATATATTTT. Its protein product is CASSSFPTGRASGNTIYF.

The CDR3 bases are TGCGCCAGCAGCCTTGGACAGGGAACTGAAGCTTTCTTT. This translates into CASSLGQGTEAFF. V usage is TRBV4-3 and J usage is TRBJ1-1; 8 nucleotides agree with TRBD1. Losses at the gene ends were 4 bases for V and 5 bases for J; bases not matched to a gene: 3. Per the germline V gene, CDR1 is LGHNA and CDR2 is YSLEER. CDR3 length equals 13 residues.

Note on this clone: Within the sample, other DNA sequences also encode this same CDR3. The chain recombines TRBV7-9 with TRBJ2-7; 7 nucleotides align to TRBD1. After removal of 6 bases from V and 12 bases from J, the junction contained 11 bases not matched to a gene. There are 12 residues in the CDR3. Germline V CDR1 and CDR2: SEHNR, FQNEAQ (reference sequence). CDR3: CASSAQGTAPYF. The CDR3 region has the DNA TGTGCCAGCAGTGCCCAGGGGACAGCTCCGTACTTC. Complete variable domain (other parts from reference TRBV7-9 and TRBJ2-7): DTGVSQNPRHKITKRGQNVTFRCDPISEHNRLYWYRQTLGQGPEFLTYFQNEAQLEKSRLLSDRFSAERPKGSFSTLEIQRTEQGDSAMYLCASSAQGTAPYFGPGTRLTVT.

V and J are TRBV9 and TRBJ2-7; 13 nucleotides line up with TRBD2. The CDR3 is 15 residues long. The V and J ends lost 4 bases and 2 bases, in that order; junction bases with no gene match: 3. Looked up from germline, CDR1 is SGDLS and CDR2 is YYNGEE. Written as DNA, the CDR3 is TGTGCCAGCAGCCTTGGGACTAGCGGGACCTACGAGCAGTACTTC. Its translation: CASSLGTSGTYEQYF.

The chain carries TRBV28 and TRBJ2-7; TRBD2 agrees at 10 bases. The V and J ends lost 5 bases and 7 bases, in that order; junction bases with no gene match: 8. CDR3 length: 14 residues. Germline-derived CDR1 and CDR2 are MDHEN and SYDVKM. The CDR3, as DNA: TGTGCCAGCAGTCCACTAGCGGGGCCTATTGAGCAGTACTTC. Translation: CASSPLAGPIEQYF. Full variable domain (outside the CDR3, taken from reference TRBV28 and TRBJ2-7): DVKVTQSSRYLVKRTGEKVFLECVQDMDHENMFWYRQDPGLGLRLIYFSYDVKMKEKGDIPEGYSVSREKKERFSLILESASTNQTSMYLCASSPLAGPIEQYFGPGTRLTVT.

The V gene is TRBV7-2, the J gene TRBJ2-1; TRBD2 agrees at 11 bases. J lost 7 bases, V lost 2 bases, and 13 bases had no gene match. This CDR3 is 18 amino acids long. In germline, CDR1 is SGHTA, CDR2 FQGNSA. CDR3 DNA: TGTGCCAGCAGCTTATATATGACTAGCGGGGATCGGCAGAATGAGCAGTTCTTC. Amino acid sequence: CASSLYMTSGDRQNEQFF.

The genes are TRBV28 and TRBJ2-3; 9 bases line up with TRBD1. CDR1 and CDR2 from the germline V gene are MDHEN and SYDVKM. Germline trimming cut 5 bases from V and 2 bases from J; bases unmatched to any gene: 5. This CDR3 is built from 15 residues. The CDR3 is CASSTGGASTDTQYF. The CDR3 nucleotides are TGTGCCAGCAGTACAGGGGGCGCTTCCACAGATACGCAGTATTTT.